This TCR beta chain was sequenced in a study of T cells in Graves' hyperthyroidism and ophthalmopathy. The authors took PBMCs from roughly 9.3 ml fresh peripheral blood. CDR3 length: 14 amino acids. V was trimmed by 6 bases and J by 2 bases, leaving 10 bases between them. Germline V gene sequence: CDR1 LNHDA, CDR2 SQIVND (reference sequence). TCR beta CDR3 sequences were amplified from RNA transcripts. HTBI primers were employed in a first-round RT-PCR of the TCR CDR3. TCRdb re-called the multiplex PCR reads through MiXCR, storing one row per CDR3 protein. The sample has fewer than 650,000 distinct CDR3 sequences; 11% to 15% are singletons.

The rearrangement joins TRBV19 to TRBJ2-2; D is uncertain. The TCR originated in a woman in her thirties with Graves' hyperthyroidism that later progressed to Graves' ophthalmopathy. Material: blood. The CDR3 is CASSLTYNTGELFF. The CDR3 DNA sequence: TGTGCCAGTAGCCTAACCTACAACACCGGGGAGCTGTTTTTT.